A selection of T cell receptor beta chains follows, all from one sample in a study of shared clonotypes between healthy human individuals. Only in-frame clones appear in the TCRdb table, and some are missing; sequencing was by immunoSEQ multiplex PCR. Of 1.6 million or so clones listed, approximately 98.5% are singletons. Sequenced material: naive CD4+ T cells sorted from blood. The receptors stem from a young man in good health. Both conserved end residues are part of each CDR3. A D gene is named only where the DNA matches it firmly. Rows give clone size only sometimes, using once, few, many, or a class for an expanded clone.

abundance,d_gene,v_gene,j_gene,CDR3aa,CDR3nt
NA,NA,TRBV5-1,TRBJ2-1,CASSLGLVRSYNEQFF,TGCGCCAGCAGCTTGGGGCTAGTCCGCTCCTACAATGAGCAGTTCTTC
NA,TRBD1,TRBV5-4,TRBJ2-2,CASSPTGGLNTGELFF,TGTGCCAGCAGCCCAACAGGGGGATTGAACACCGGGGAGCTGTTTTTT
NA,NA,TRBV9,TRBJ2-1,CASSQGGYVHEQFF,TGTGCCAGCAGTCAAGGAGGGTATGTCCATGAGCAGTTCTTC
NA,NA,TRBV18,TRBJ1-1,CASSPSLRPTEAFF,TGTGCCAGCTCACCCAGCCTCCGGCCCACTGAAGCTTTCTTT
NA,NA,TRBV12-5,TRBJ2-1,CASGPGLAGNEQFF,TGTGCTAGTGGTCCAGGGCTTGCGGGGAATGAGCAGTTCTTC
NA,TRBD2,TRBV5-1,TRBJ2-7,CASSLVASGTYEQYF,TGCGCCAGCAGCTTGGTGGCTAGCGGGACCTACGAGCAGTACTTC
once,NA,TRBV28,TRBJ1-1,CASRNYDMGGTEAFF,TGTGCCAGCCGCAACTATGATATGGGTGGAACTGAAGCTTTCTTT
NA,TRBD2,TRBV28,TRBJ2-3,CASTPPGLAGGYPSTDTQYF,TGTGCCAGCACCCCGCCGGGACTAGCGGGAGGTTACCCTAGCACAGATACGCAGTATTTT
NA,NA,TRBV2,TRBJ2-1,CASSETGFEQFF,TGTGCCAGCAGCGAAACGGGCTTTGAGCAGTTCTTC
NA,NA,TRBV5-1,TRBJ2-1,CASSLAAASNEQFF,TGCGCCAGCAGCTTGGCGGCCGCCTCGAATGAGCAGTTCTTC
NA,TRBD2,TRBV5-4,TRBJ2-3,CASSHGSGGPTDTQYF,TGTGCCAGCAGCCATGGCAGCGGGGGACCCACAGATACGCAGTATTTT
NA,TRBD2,TRBV5-4,TRBJ2-1,CASSPVVAGSSSYNEQFF,TGTGCCAGCAGCCCAGTGGTAGCGGGGTCGAGCTCCTACAATGAGCAGTTCTTC
NA,NA,TRBV14,TRBJ1-5,CASSQGLKNLKNQPQHF,TGTGCCAGCAGCCAAGGGCTCAAGAACCTGAAAAATCAGCCCCAGCATTTT
NA,TRBD1,TRBV28,TRBJ2-5,CASRGGGETQYF,TGTGCCTCGAGAGGGGGCGGGGAGACCCAGTACTTC
NA,NA,TRBV18,TRBJ2-7,CASSPRRTYEQYF,TGTGCCAGCTCACCAAGGCGGACCTACGAGCAGTACTTC
NA,NA,TRBV7-2,TRBJ1-5,CASSFSDFPGQPQHF,TGTGCCAGCAGCTTCTCGGACTTTCCCGGTCAGCCCCAGCATTTT
once,NA,TRBV5-5,TRBJ1-3,CASNTGLSSGNTIYF,TGTGCCAGCAACACAGGGTTAAGCTCTGGAAACACCATATATTTT
NA,TRBD1,TRBV7-8,TRBJ1-1,CASSLVGQGGQAFF,TGTGCCAGCAGCTTAGTCGGACAGGGTGGCCAAGCTTTCTTT
NA,TRBD2,TRBV9,TRBJ2-7,CASSYSGSVGEQYF,TGTGCCAGCAGCTATAGCGGGAGTGTTGGCGAGCAGTACTTC
NA,NA,TRBV10-3,TRBJ2-3,CAIKGPDRGDTQYF,TGTGCCATCAAGGGACCTGATAGGGGGGATACGCAGTATTTT
NA,NA,TRBV6-5,TRBJ1-2,CASTDGGIGGYTF,TGTGCCAGCACCGACGGGGGGATTGGCGGCTACACCTTC
NA,NA,TRBV4-1,TRBJ1-2,CASTHPLLANYGYTF,TGCGCCAGCACCCATCCTCTATTAGCTAACTATGGCTACACCTTC